The clone carrying this T cell receptor (beta chain) came up many times. What it binds is not known. The CDR3 extends over 15 amino acids. Trimming removed 4 bases at V and 1 base at J, with 11 bases between. Germline CDR1 and CDR2: KGHDR and SFDVKD. This sample stems from a study of metastatic and nonmetastatic thyroid tumors. Points from the study as a whole: Reports indicated that malignant thyroid tumors showed significantly higher TCR beta diversity than benign nodules did, in blood and tumor.

Per the original methods: Clinicopathological groups of papillary thyroid cancer showed CDR3 differences that were used to build a distant-metastasis classifier. TCRdb re-called the PCR reads via MiXCR. These V and J calls are TCRdb output, not the study's own analysis. The sample has over 9,000 clones, 9.5% to 15% seen once. Among the patients, none had received any treatment before thyroid surgery. Specimen: blood. The rearrangement joins TRBV24-1 to TRBJ2-3; no definite D call. The TCR originated in a female donor with papillary thyroid cancer or a benign thyroid nodule (not recorded which). Some clones in this sample may be carry-over from other donors' samples. The CDR3 sequence is CATSDVLGGTDTQYF. Here the CDR3 DNA reads TGTGCCACCAGTGACGTTTTGGGTGGCACAGATACGCAGTATTTT.